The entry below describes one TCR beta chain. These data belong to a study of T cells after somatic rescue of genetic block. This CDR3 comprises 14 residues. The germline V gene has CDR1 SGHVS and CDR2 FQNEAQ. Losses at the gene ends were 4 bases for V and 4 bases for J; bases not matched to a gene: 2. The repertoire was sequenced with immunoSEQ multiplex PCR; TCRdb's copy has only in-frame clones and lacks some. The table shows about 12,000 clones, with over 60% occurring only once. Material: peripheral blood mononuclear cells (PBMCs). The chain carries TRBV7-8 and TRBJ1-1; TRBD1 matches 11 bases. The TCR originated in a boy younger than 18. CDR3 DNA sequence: TGTGCCAGCAGCTGGACAGGGGGCGGCACTGAAGCTTTCTTT. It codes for CASSWTGGGTEAFF.